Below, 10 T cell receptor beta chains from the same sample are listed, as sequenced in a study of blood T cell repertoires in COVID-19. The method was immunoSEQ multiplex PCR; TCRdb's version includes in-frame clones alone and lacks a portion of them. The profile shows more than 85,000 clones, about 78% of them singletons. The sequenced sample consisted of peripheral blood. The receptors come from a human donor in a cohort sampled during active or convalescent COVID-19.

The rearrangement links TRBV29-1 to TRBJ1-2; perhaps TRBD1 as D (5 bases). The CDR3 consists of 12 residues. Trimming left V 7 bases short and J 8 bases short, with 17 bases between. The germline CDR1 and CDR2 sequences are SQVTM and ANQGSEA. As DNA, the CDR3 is TGCAGCGCCCCACATGGGGCGAAGGGCTACACCTTC. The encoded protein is CSAPHGAKGYTF.

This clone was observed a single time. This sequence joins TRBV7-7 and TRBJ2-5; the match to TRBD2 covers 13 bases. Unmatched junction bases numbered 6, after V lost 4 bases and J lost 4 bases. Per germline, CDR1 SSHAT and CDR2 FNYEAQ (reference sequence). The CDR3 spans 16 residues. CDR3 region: CASSSGGLAGSETQYF. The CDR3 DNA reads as TGTGCCAGCAGCTCCGGGGGACTAGCGGGGTCAGAGACCCAGTACTTC.

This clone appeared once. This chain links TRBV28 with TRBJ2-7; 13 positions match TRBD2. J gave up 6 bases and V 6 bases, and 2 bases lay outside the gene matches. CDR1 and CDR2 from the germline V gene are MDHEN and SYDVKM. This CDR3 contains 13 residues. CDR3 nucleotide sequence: TGTGCCAGCAGCCGACTAGCGGGAGGCGAGCAGTACTTC. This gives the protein CASSRLAGGEQYF.

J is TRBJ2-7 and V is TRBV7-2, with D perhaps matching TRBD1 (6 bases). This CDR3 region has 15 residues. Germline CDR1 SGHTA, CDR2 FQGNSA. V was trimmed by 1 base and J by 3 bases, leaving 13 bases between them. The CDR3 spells CASSLGPGANYEQYF. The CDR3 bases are TGTGCCAGCAGCTTAGGTCCAGGGGCCAACTACGAGCAGTACTTC.

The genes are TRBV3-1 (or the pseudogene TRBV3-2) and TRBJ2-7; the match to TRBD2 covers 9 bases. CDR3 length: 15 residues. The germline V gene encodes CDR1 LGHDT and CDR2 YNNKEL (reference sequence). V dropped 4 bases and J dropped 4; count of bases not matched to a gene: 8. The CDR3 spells CASSLFSGSMYEQYF. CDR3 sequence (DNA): TGTGCCAGCAGCCTGTTTAGCGGGAGTATGTACGAGCAGTACTTC.

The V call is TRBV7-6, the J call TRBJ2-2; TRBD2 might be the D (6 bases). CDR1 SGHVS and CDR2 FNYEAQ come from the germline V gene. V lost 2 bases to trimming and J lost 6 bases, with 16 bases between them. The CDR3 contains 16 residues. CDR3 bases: TGTGCCAGCAGCTTAAGGGATCGGAGGGGCGCCGGGGAGCTGTTTTTT. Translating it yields CASSLRDRRGAGELFF.

The CDR3 sequence is CASNNQGIGGNTIYF. The CDR3 DNA reads as TGTGCCAGCAATAACCAGGGAATAGGTGGAAACACCATATATTTT. The chain uses TRBV2 and TRBJ1-3; D perhaps matches TRBD1 (5 bases). The V gene's germline CDR1 is SNHLY and CDR2 FYNNEI. V lost 7 bases, J lost 3 bases, and 16 bases lay in between. The CDR3 covers 15 residues.

CDR3 protein: CASSFLQGEQYF. The CDR3 DNA sequence: TGTGCCAGCAGCTTTCTTCAGGGCGAGCAGTACTTC. V is TRBV7-9 and J is TRBJ2-7; tentative D call: TRBD1 (5 bases). This CDR3 spans 12 amino acids. Germline CDR1 reads SEHNR; CDR2 reads FQNEAQ (reference sequence). V lost 3 bases, J lost 6 bases, and 9 bases lay in between.

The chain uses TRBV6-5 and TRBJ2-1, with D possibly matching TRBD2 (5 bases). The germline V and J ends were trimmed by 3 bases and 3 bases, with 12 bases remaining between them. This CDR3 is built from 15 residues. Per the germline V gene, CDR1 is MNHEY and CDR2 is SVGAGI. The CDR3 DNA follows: TGTGCCAGCAGTTATGAGGGAGCTGTCTACAATGAGCAGTTCTTC. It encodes CASSYEGAVYNEQFF.

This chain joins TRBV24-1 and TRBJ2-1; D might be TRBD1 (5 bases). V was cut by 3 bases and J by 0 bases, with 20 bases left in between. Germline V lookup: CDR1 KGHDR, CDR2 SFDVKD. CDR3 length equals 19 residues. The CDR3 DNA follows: TGTGCCACCAGTGATCTCTCAGGGTTCAGTCTCGGCTCCTACAATGAGCAGTTCTTC. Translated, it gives CATSDLSGFSLGSYNEQFF.